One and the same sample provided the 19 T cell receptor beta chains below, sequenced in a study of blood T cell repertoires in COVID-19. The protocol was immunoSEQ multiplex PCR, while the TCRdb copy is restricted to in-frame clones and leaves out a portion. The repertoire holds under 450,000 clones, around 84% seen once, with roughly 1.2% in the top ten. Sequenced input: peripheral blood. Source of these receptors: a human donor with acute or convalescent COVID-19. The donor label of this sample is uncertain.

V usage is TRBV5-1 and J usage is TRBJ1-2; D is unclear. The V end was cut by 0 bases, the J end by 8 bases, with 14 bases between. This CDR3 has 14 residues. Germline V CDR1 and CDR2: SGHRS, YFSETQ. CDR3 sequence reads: CASSLAVAGGGYTF. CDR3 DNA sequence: TGCGCCAGCAGCTTGGCCGTGGCAGGTGGGGGCTACACCTTC.

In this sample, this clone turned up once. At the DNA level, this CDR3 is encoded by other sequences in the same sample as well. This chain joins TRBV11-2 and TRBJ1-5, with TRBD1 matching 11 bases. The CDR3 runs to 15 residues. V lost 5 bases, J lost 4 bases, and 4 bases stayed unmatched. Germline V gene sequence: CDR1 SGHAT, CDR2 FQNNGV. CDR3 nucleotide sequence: TGTGCCAGCAGCCGTGGGACAGGGGGTAATCAGCCCCAGCATTTT. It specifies CASSRGTGGNQPQHF.

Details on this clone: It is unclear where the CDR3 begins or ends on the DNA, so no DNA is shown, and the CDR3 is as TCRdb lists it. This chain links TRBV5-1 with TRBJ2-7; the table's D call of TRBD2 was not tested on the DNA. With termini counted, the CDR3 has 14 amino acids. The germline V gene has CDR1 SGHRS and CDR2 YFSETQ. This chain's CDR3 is CASSSRDFGNEQYF.

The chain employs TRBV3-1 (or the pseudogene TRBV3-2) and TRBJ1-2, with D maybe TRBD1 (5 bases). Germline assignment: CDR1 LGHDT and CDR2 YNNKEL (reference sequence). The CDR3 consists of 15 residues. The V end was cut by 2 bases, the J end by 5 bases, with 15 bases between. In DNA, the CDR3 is TGTGCCAGCAGCCAATTCAGGGATGGGGCTTATGGCTACACCTTC. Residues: CASSQFRDGAYGYTF.

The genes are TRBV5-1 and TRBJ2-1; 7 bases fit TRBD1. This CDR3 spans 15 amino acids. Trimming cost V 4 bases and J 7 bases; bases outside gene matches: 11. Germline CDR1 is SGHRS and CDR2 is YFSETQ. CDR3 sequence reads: CASSKTGTVSNEQFF. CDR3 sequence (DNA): TGCGCCAGCAGCAAAACCGGGACAGTAAGTAATGAGCAGTTCTTC.

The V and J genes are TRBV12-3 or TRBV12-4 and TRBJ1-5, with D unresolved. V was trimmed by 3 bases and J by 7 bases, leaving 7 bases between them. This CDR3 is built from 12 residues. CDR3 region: CASSFGVQPQHF. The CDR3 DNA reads TGTGCCAGCAGTTTCGGGGTCCAGCCCCAGCATTTT.

The CDR3 DNA is TGTGCCAGCATGGCTAGCGTTTCCTACAATGAGCAGTTCTTC. The encoded protein is CASMASVSYNEQFF. The chain is built from TRBV28 and TRBJ2-1; tentatively, D is TRBD2 (6 bases). CDR3 length: 14 amino acids. CDR1 is MDHEN and CDR2 is SYDVKM in the germline V gene. Deletions cut 7 bases from V and 1 base from J, with 11 bases between.

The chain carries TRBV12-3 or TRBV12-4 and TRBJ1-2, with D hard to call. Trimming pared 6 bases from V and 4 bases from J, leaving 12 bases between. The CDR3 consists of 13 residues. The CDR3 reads CASSIRVAYGYTF. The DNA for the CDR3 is TGTGCCAGCAGCATCCGGGTTGCCTATGGCTACACCTTC.

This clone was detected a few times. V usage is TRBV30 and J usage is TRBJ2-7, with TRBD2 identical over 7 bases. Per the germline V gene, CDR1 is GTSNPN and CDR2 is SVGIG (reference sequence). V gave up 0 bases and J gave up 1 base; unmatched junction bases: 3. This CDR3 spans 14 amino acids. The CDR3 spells CAWSVQAGSYEQYF. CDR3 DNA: TGTGCCTGGAGTGTACAAGCGGGGTCCTACGAGCAGTACTTC.

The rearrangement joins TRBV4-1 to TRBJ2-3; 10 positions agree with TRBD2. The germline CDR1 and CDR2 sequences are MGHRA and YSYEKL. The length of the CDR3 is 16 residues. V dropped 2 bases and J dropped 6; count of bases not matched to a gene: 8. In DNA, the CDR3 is TGCGCCAGCAGCCAACTAGCGGGAGCCATACTCGATACGCAGTATTTT. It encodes CASSQLAGAILDTQYF.

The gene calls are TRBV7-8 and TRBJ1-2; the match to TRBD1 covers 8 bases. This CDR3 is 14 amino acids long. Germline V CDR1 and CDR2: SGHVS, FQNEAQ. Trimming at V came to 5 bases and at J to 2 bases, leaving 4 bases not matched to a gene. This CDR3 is CASSPGQGNYGYTF. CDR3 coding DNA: TGTGCCAGCAGCCCAGGACAGGGCAACTATGGCTACACCTTC.

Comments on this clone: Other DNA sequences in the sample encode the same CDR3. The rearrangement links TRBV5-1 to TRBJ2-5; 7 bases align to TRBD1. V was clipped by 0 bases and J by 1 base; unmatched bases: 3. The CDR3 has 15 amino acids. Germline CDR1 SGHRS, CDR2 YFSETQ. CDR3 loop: CASSLGGGGQETQYF. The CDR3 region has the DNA TGCGCCAGCAGCTTGGGAGGGGGCGGCCAAGAGACCCAGTACTTC.

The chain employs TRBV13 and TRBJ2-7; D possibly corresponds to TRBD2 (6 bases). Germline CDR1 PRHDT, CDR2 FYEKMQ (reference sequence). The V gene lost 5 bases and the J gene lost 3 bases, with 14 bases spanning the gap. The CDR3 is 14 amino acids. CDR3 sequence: CASSRRGRRYEQYF. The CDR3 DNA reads TGTGCCAGCAGCCGGCGGGGACGCCGCTACGAGCAGTACTTC.

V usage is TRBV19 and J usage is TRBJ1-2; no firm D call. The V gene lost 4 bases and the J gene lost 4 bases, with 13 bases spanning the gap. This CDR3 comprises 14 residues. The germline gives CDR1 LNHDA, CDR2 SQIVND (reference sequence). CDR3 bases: TGTGCCAGTAGTACCAGAGGCATCCCCTATGGCTACACCTTC. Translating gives CASSTRGIPYGYTF.

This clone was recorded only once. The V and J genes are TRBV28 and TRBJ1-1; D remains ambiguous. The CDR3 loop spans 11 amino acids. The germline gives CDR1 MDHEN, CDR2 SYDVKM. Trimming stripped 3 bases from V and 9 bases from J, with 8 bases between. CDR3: CASSFHRKAFF. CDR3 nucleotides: TGTGCCAGCAGTTTCCATAGAAAAGCTTTCTTT.

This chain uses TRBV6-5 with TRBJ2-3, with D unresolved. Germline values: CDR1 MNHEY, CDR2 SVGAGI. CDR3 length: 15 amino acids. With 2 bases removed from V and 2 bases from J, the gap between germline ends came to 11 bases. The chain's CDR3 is CASSYGPTHTDTQYF. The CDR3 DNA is TGTGCCAGCAGTTACGGGCCGACCCACACAGATACGCAGTATTTT.

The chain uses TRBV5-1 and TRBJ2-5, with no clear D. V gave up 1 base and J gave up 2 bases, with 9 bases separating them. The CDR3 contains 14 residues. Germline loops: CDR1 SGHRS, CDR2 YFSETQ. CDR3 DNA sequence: TGCGCCAGCAGCTTGACAACGCCACAAGAGACCCAGTACTTC. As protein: CASSLTTPQETQYF.

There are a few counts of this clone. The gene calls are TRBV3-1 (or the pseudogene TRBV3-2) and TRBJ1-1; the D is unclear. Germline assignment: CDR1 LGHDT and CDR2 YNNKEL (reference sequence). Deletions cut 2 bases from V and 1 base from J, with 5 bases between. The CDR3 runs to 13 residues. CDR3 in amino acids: CASSQNRNTEAFF. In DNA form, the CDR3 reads TGTGCCAGCAGCCAAAACAGGAACACTGAAGCTTTCTTT.

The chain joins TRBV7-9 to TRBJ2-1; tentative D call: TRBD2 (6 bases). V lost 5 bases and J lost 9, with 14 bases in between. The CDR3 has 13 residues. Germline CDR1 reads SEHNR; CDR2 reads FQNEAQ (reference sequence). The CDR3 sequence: CASSPYGGGEQFF. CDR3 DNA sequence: TGTGCCAGCAGCCCCTACGGGGGTGGTGAGCAGTTCTTC. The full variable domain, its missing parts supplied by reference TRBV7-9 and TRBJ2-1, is DTGVSQNPRHKITKRGQNVTFRCDPISEHNRLYWYRQTLGQGPEFLTYFQNEAQLEKSRLLSDRFSAERPKGSFSTLEIQRTEQGDSAMYLCASSPYGGGEQFFGPGTRLTVL.